The clone carrying this TCR beta chain has ten or more counts. This entry comes from a study of T-cell reconstitution after alpha-beta-depleted transplantation in children. The germline V gene encodes CDR1 SGHVS and CDR2 FNYEAQ. V lost 1 base, J lost 4 bases, and 14 bases lay in between. This CDR3 has 16 amino acids. Unique molecular identifiers were incorporated into the prepared TCRbeta library. TCRdb independently ran MiXCR on the PCR reads; one entry per CDR3 protein. The sample lists around 340,000 distinct CDR3 sequences, about an eighth occurring once. The sample consisted of PBMCs, taken from the stem cell graft. J is TRBJ1-5 and V is TRBV7-6; maybe TRBD1 (5 bases). This TCR was recovered from a human donor who donated a stem cell graft to a child with Fanconi anemia. CDR3 bases: TGTGCCAGCAGCTTAGACACAGGCTTTCTTAATCAGCCCCAGCATTTT. Translated, it gives CASSLDTGFLNQPQHF.